This T cell receptor beta chain was obtained from a study of blood T cell repertoires in COVID-19 (TCRdb year 2020). Concerning the study at large: Samples covering the acute and convalescent phases of COVID-19 were provided by collaborators in the United States, Italy and Spain. The prospective study material was composed of cDNA or gDNA derived from T cells, B-cell-depleted T cells, or PBMCs. Subjects who had been exposed to COVID-19, were actively infected with it, or had recovered from it provided the deeply sampled blood TCRbeta repertoires that made up the dataset. The repertoires were released in a freely available public database intended as a resource for research on the immune response to SARS-CoV-2. The samples were drawn from the first 160 participants of the ongoing ImmuneRACE study and from some 1,300 subjects provided by 6 global collaborators. Sample metadata almost always included a de-identified subject ID, COVID-19 status, age in years and sex. Where available, HLA class I and class II types were obtained from metadata supplied by the sample provider rather than from assay-based typing. On the study overall, not on this receptor specifically: How much clinical and demographic metadata was included differed by source and by participant, and the metadata was provided uncurated.

Including the terminal cysteine and phenylalanine, the CDR3 comprises 13 residues. Of all the DNA, just the CDR3 is kept, 39 bases in frame from base 1. V loses 6 bases, J loses 1 base, and the germline ends lie 9 bases apart. Each collaborating institution followed its own protocols to collect whole blood in K2EDTA tubes. For TCRbeta analysis, collaborator samples were shipped as frozen whole blood, as isolated PBMCs, or as DNA extracted from either sample type. TCRbeta CDR3 regions were amplified from genomic DNA by means of the immunoSEQ Assay, a bias-controlled multiplex PCR. In the authors' own workflow: Within the assay, amplification of reference gene primers was used to estimate how many nucleated cells each sample contained. To quantify the absolute abundance of each unique TCRbeta CDR3 rearrangement, sequence reads were collapsed and filtered. For each sample, productive Simpson clonality was calculated by taking the square root of Simpson's diversity index across productive rearrangements. Held by TCRdb, this immuneACCESS table contains in-frame sequences only and omits some clones. Under half of the omission traces to an unresolved V gene where checked; the cause of the rest is unknown. The V and J calls and clone size were taken over from that table, and D and trimming were inferred from the DNA. The sample has roughly 200,000 clones on record, more than 80% of them singletons. The ten largest account for approximately 8% of the sample.

Details on this clone: Its antigen is unknown. It has no much larger one-base neighbor in the sample; base qualities were not kept.

The chain employs TRBV12-3 or TRBV12-4 and TRBJ1-1; confidence is insufficient to name the D gene. The receptor comes from a woman in her fifties or sixties with acute or convalescent COVID-19. The sequencing input was peripheral blood. The sequence in DNA is TGTGCCAGCAGCTGGAGAGAGAACACTGAAGCTTTCTTT. The encoded protein is CASSWRENTEAFF.